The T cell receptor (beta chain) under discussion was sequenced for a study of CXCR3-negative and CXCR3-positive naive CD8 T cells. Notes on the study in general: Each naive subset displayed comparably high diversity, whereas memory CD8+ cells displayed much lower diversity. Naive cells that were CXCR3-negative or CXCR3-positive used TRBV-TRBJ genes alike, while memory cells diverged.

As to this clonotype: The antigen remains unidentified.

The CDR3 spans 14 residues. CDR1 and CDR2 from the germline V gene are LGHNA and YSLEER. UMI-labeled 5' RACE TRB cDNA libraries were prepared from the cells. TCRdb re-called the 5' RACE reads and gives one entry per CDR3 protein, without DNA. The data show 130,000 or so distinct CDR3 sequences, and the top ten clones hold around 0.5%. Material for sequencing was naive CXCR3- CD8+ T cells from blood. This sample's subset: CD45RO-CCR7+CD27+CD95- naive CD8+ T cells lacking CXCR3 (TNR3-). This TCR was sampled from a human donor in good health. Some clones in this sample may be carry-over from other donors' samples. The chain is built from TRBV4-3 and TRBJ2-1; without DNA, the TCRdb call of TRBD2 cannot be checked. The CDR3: CASSIGLAYNEQFF.